This T cell receptor beta chain stems from a study of blood T cell repertoires in COVID-19. Study-level background: T cells, B-cell-depleted T cells, or PBMCs provided the cDNA or gDNA that served as material.

How the authors handled the data: Reference gene primer amplification gave estimated nucleated cell counts. Some clones are missing from TCRdb's copy, which holds only in-frame ones; the method was immunoSEQ multiplex PCR. Clone size and the V and J calls come from that table; the DNA yielded D and trimming. The sample shows 150,000 to 200,000 clones, around 84% of them seen only once. Germline CDR1 and CDR2: MDHEN and SYDVKM. CDR3 size: 15 residues. V dropped 4 bases and J dropped 0 bases, with 12 bases sitting between them. This clonotype was sampled from a woman older than 75 with acute or convalescent COVID-19. Source material: peripheral blood. The chain recombines TRBV28 with TRBJ1-1; D might be TRBD1 (5 bases). In DNA, the CDR3 is TGTGCCAGCAGTTCATACAGGTTCATGAACACTGAAGCTTTCTTT. It specifies CASSSYRFMNTEAFF.